This T cell receptor (beta chain) comes out of a study of shared clonotypes between healthy human individuals. Study-level background: Researchers assigned three CD4 naive, three CD4 memory, two CD8 naive and one CD8 memory plate to each donor.

About this clone: The antigen is not known.

Study outcomes and limitations: An effect of sequencing depth on clonotype sharing among donors was expected.

Trimming removed 2 bases from V and 6 bases from J; junction bases left unmatched: 7. This CDR3 contains 14 residues. Germline V lookup: CDR1 SGHNT, CDR2 YYREEE (reference sequence). Data came from immunoSEQ multiplex PCR; TCRdb stores just in-frame clones and leaves some out. The table shows hundreds of thousands of clones, with 95% to 97% occurring only once. In the naive CD8 group, cells lacked CD45RO and were positively selected for CCR7, so terminally differentiated effector memory CD45RA+ cells were left out. Source material: naive CD8+ T cells sorted from blood. The TCR was taken from a woman aged 25 to 39 in good health. The chain employs TRBV5-4 and TRBJ2-7; TRBD2 matches 8 bases. In nucleotides, the CDR3 is TGTGCCAGCAGCTTTGCGGGAGGAGTTACCGAGCAGTACTTC. Amino acid sequence: CASSFAGGVTEQYF.